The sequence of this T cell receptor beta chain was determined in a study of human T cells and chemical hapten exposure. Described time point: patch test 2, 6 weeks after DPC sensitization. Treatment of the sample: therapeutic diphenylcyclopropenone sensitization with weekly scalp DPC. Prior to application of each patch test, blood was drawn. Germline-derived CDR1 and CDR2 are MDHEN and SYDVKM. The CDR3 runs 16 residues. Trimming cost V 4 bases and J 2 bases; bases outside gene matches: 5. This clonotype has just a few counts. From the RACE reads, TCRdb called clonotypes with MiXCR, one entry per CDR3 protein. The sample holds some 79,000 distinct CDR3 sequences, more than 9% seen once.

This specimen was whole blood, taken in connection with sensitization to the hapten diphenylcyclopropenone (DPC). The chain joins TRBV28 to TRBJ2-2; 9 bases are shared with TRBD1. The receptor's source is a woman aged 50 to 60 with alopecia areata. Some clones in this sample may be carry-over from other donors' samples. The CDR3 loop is CASSYRQGGNTGELFF. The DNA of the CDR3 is TGTGCCAGCAGTTATCGACAGGGGGGAAACACCGGGGAGCTGTTTTTT.